This record concerns one T cell receptor (beta chain) sequence. Its antigen is undetermined. This record comes from a study of beta chain features in type 1 diabetes. Study-level results: In every one of the four CD4+ subsets, TCRB CDR3s were moderately but significantly shorter in Type 1 diabetes patients.

The CDR3 is 12 residues long. CDR1 SEHNR and CDR2 FQNEAQ come from the germline V gene (reference sequence). The V and J ends lost 3 bases and 7 bases respectively, with 9 bases between them. Expressed TCRB transcripts were sequenced after all isolated RNA was converted to cDNA. Here immunoSEQ multiplex PCR was the method, and the copy in TCRdb shows in-frame clones only, minus some. The repertoire holds roughly 240,000 clones, 24% seen once, with roughly 0.011% in the top ten. The chain couples TRBV7-9 to TRBJ1-1, with D unresolved. The TCR comes from a woman in her thirties with type 1 diabetes. The specimen was naive CD4+ T cells from blood. DNA for the CDR3: TGTGCCAGCAGCTTGTTGGCGGATGAAGCTTTCTTT. It yields the protein CASSLLADEAFF. Full variable domain (missing parts from reference TRBV7-9 and TRBJ1-1): DTGVSQNPRHKITKRGQNVTFRCDPISEHNRLYWYRQTLGQGPEFLTYFQNEAQLEKSRLLSDRFSAERPKGSFSTLEIQRTEQGDSAMYLCASSLLADEAFFGQGTRLTVV.